This entry concerns a single TCR beta chain. Its target is not known. Researchers ran immunoSEQ v3.0 at survey level. The data were produced by immunoSEQ multiplex PCR, yet TCRdb's version contains in-frame clones alone and is incomplete. This sample yields fewer than 45,000 clones, of which roughly 84% are seen a single time; about 4.8% belongs to the top ten. V lost 2 bases and J lost 4; bases outside the gene matches: 6. The germline V gene has CDR1 LGHNA and CDR2 YNFKEQ. There are 16 residues in the CDR3. These data come from a study of long-term antiretroviral therapy in people with HIV. Broader study findings: All blood samples came from the years 2004 to 2017, possibly under older ART regimens.

The V and J genes are TRBV4-2 and TRBJ2-3, with 10 bases aligning to TRBD1. Sequencing was performed on unsorted PBMCs, taken 2.8 years before starting antiretroviral therapy. This receptor was identified in a woman aged 25 to 39 with HIV. CDR3 sequence (DNA): TGTGCCAGCAGCCAATCCGGGACAGGGGAACCAGATACGCAGTATTTT. This gives the protein CASSQSGTGEPDTQYF.